These 7 T cell receptor beta chains were sequenced from one sample in a study of blood T cell repertoires in COVID-19. Sequenced by immunoSEQ multiplex PCR; TCRdb stores in-frame clones only, minus some. The table records 190,000 or so clones, 70% to 85% of them present only once. Material for sequencing was peripheral blood. These TCRs come from a woman of 80 years or more with acute or convalescent COVID-19.

V usage is TRBV19 and J usage is TRBJ2-5; D might be TRBD1 (5 bases). V was cut by 4 bases and J by 5 bases, with 14 bases left in between. The CDR3 extends over 14 amino acids. Germline V gene data show CDR1 as LNHDA and CDR2 as SQIVND (reference sequence). CDR3 sequence: CASSTPTVGETQYF. Written as DNA, the CDR3 is TGTGCCAGTAGTACGCCGACAGTAGGGGAGACCCAGTACTTC.

The chain joins TRBV2 to TRBJ1-2, with 9 positions matching TRBD1. Germline CDR1 reads SNHLY; CDR2 reads FYNNEI. The CDR3 extends over 17 amino acids. The J segment lost 5 bases and the V segment lost 1 base, leaving 11 bases of the junction unmatched. The CDR3 DNA reads TGTGCCAGCAGTGAAGAGGGGCCAGGGACAGGGTTTTATGGCTACACCTTC. This encodes CASSEEGPGTGFYGYTF. Using reference TRBV2 and TRBJ1-2 for the parts outside the CDR3, the full variable domain is EPEVTQTPSHQVTQMGQEVILRCVPISNHLYFYWYRQILGQKVEFLVSFYNNEISEKSEIFDDQFSVERPDGSNFTLKIRSTKLEDSAMYFCASSEEGPGTGFYGYTFGSGTRLTVV.

This clone came up once. The J gene is TRBJ2-2, the V gene TRBV5-1; unclear D gene. This CDR3 has 16 residues. Trimming took 4 bases from V and 5 from J, leaving 18 bases between them. Germline V gene sequence: CDR1 SGHRS, CDR2 YFSETQ. In DNA, the CDR3 is TGCGCCAGCAGCGACTCGTCCGGGTTTAGTACCGGGGAGCTGTTTTTT. Its translation is CASSDSSGFSTGELFF.

The chain employs TRBV6-2 or TRBV6-3 and TRBJ2-2, with unresolved D. CDR1 MNHEY and CDR2 SVGEGT come from the germline V gene. The CDR3 runs to 13 residues. V gave up 3 bases and J gave up 5 bases, with 7 bases separating them. The CDR3 protein is CASSYRVTGELFF. CDR3 coding DNA: TGTGCCAGCAGTTATCGGGTTACCGGGGAGCTGTTTTTT.

The chain has TRBV29-1 and TRBJ2-1, with 8 bases identical to TRBD2. Germline V lookup: CDR1 SQVTM, CDR2 ANQGSEA. V lost 4 bases to trimming and J lost 4 bases; unmatched junction nucleotides: 6. This CDR3 is 14 amino acids long. CDR3 residues: CSVAISGAYNEQFF. CDR3 bases: TGCAGCGTTGCGATTAGCGGGGCTTACAATGAGCAGTTCTTC.

This sequence joins TRBV10-3 and TRBJ1-1; D possibly corresponds to TRBD1 (5 bases). The germline V gene encodes CDR1 ENHRY and CDR2 SYGVKD. V was trimmed by 2 bases and J by 1 base, leaving 8 bases between them. CDR3 size: 14 residues. CDR3 DNA: TGTGCCATCAGTGAGGGGGGGTCGAACACTGAAGCTTTCTTT. As protein: CAISEGGSNTEAFF.

The chain links TRBV19 to TRBJ1-4; D is undetermined. Germline V gives CDR1 LNHDA, CDR2 SQIVND (reference sequence). CDR3 length: 15 amino acids. The V end was cut by 6 bases, the J end by 7 bases, with 18 bases between. This CDR3 reads CASRPFSGRSEKLFF. In DNA form, the CDR3 reads TGTGCCAGTAGGCCTTTTTCGGGAAGATCTGAAAAACTGTTTTTT.